In its sample, the clone carrying this T cell receptor beta chain was seen a few times. The entry originates in a study of T cells after yellow fever vaccination. TCRdb reprocessed the 5' RACE reads via MiXCR and lists one record per CDR3 protein. The table records around 600,000 distinct CDR3 sequences, more than 9% of them present only once. Germline-derived CDR1 and CDR2 are DFQATT and SNEGSKA (reference sequence). This CDR3 has 11 amino acids. V gave up 3 bases and J gave up 14 bases; unmatched junction bases: 5. This TCR came from a man younger than 40 who received the YFV17D yellow fever vaccine. The material sequenced was PBMCs, taken on the day of the yellow fever booster vaccination. The chain has TRBV20-1 and TRBJ2-1, with TRBD1 matching 9 bases. CDR3 sequence (DNA): TGCAGTGCTAGCGATGGACAGGGGAAGTTCTTC. As protein: CSASDGQGKFF.